The clone carrying this T cell receptor beta chain was counted only a few times. As yet, its antigen is unknown. This sample is part of a study of T-cell memory formation after mild COVID-19. At the level of the study: TCR clusters showed largely donor specificity.

Trimming cost V 6 bases and J 8 bases; bases outside gene matches: 14. The CDR3 spans 16 residues. Germline assignment: CDR1 MDHEN and CDR2 SYDVKM. Amplification by 5'RACE using constant-segment primers produced TCR alpha and TCR beta cDNA libraries that carried sample barcodes and UMIs. Via MiXCR, TCRdb re-called the 5' RACE reads, giving one row per CDR3 protein. The data hold 200,000 to 250,000 distinct CDR3 sequences, with 16% observed a single time. Study-wide findings and caveats: Some clones that responded were present in memory (sampled pre-infection), which suggests cross-reactive memory joined. CD4+ clones that contracted lay mainly in CM and EM; CD8+ ones lay in EMRA.

Sequencing was carried out using PBMCs or a T cell subset sorted from them (not recorded which). The sequence was collected from a man younger than 35 who had mild COVID-19 (a few samples of this study predate the infection). Cell type and time point are not known. The rearrangement uses TRBV28 and TRBJ2-1; TRBD1 matches at 9 bases. In DNA form, the CDR3 reads TGTGCCAGCAGGACACTCACCCGGGACAGGGAACATGAGCAGTTCTTC. It yields the protein CASRTLTRDREHEQFF.